The clone carrying this TCR beta chain was counted many times. Its antigen is undetermined. TCRdb re-called the reads through MiXCR, storing one row per CDR3 protein. Among about 360,000 distinct CDR3 sequences listed, roughly 20% were seen once. This entry comes from a study of T cell repertoires in cytomegalovirus infection. Across the study: From public TCR beta signatures came an indication of both CMV infection and matching HLA type. Findings and limits, study-wide: Cumulative frequency of public TCR beta families picked out carriers of CMV plus the relevant HLA. Dominant in the ex vivo response were TCR beta clonotypes restricted by HLA-C and specific for CMV.

Germline V CDR1 and CDR2: SGHTA, FQGNSA. The germline V and J ends were trimmed by 1 base and 4 bases, with 10 bases remaining between them. The CDR3 is made up of 14 amino acids. The sequence was collected from a human donor in good health (CMV status not recorded). Some clones in this sample may be carry-over from other donors' samples. The sample comprised PBMCs. The chain is built from TRBV7-2 and TRBJ1-2; D not certain. The CDR3 here is CASSLEGTLYGYTF. The CDR3 DNA reads as TGTGCCAGCAGCTTAGAGGGCACCCTCTATGGCTACACCTTC. The full variable domain, in which reference TRBV7-2 and TRBJ1-2 provide the parts outside the CDR3, is GAGVSQSPSNKVTEKGKDVELRCDPISGHTALYWYRQSLGQGLEFLIYFQGNSAPDKSGLPSDRFSAERTGGSVSTLTIQRTQQEDSAVYLCASSLEGTLYGYTFGSGTRLTVV.